The present entry profiles one T cell receptor (beta chain) with its context. No antigen is known for it. These data belong to a study of somatic mutations in cytotoxic T cells in rheumatoid arthritis. As for the study in general: In some cases, T-cell populations stained with V beta antibodies were flow-sorted at nearly 100% purity, and these included V beta1+ cells sequenced for TCRB.

General study points: The slight TRBV07 underrepresentation in rheumatoid arthritis patients received no adjustment for multiple comparisons. Some patients, about an eighth of the roughly 65, had a largest CD8+ clone that exceeded 20% of CD8+ cells.

Flow cytometry was used to check the purity of CD4+ and CD8+ cells, which had been isolated by positive magnetic bead selection. Trimming took 7 bases from V and 5 from J; bases not matched to a gene: 10. Germline CDR1 SGHRS, CDR2 YFSETQ. The CDR3 has 16 residues. The method was immunoSEQ multiplex PCR; TCRdb's version includes in-frame clones alone and lacks a portion of them. The repertoire has about 11,000 clones, around four fifths of them found once; the top ten carry 8% to 9.5%. The chain carries TRBV5-1 and TRBJ2-1, with 12 bases that match TRBD2. The receptor was isolated from a woman aged 60-75 years with rheumatoid arthritis. The sample comprised CD8+ T cells sorted from blood. CDR3 sequence (DNA): TGCGCCAGCCTCCCGACTAGCGGGAGTAGGAACAATGAGCAGTTCTTC. Its translation is CASLPTSGSRNNEQFF.